Listed here are 3 T cell receptor beta chains from one sample, sequenced in a study of T cell changes during pregnancy in multiple sclerosis (dated by TCRdb to the late 2010s). Receptor libraries were prepared by the immunoSEQ multiplex PCR assay. In its TCRdb copy, this immuneACCESS table keeps in-frame sequences only and misses some clones. Where compared with another copy, unresolved V genes explain less than half of these, and the others have no known cause. The sample table lists over 45,000 clones, 80% to 90% of them with a count of one. The ten largest clones represent 0.35% to 0.45% of the sample. The sequencing used CD4+ T cells from peripheral blood mononuclear cells, collected in the third trimester of pregnancy. The source is a female donor with multiple sclerosis, enrolled in a pregnancy study.

The chain has TRBV7-9 and TRBJ2-2; D gene uncertain. The CDR3 totals 16 residues. V lost 2 bases and J lost 1, with 11 bases in between. The germline CDR1 and CDR2 sequences are SEHNR and FQNEAQ (reference sequence). CDR3 sequence: CASSLQHSGNTGELFF. The CDR3, as DNA: TGTGCCAGCAGCTTACAGCACAGTGGGAACACCGGGGAGCTGTTTTTT.

This chain uses TRBV29-1 with TRBJ1-5; D unresolved. V lost 1 base and J lost 6, with 10 bases in between. Germline V gene data show CDR1 as SQVTM and CDR2 as ANQGSEA. There are 13 residues in the CDR3. The CDR3 loop is CSVEVGAGQPQHF. The DNA for the CDR3 is TGCAGCGTTGAAGTCGGTGCGGGTCAGCCCCAGCATTTT.

A single count supports this clone. V usage is TRBV7-9 and J usage is TRBJ2-3, with 7 bases that match TRBD2. In germline, CDR1 is SEHNR, CDR2 FQNEAQ (reference sequence). The CDR3 is made up of 17 amino acids. V dropped 1 base and J dropped 5; count of bases not matched to a gene: 12. CDR3 bases: TGTGCCAGCAGCTTAGGGGCAGCGGGAATGTTAGGAGATACGCAGTATTTT. It encodes CASSLGAAGMLGDTQYF.